The rows below give T cell receptor beta chains drawn from one sample of a study of a mutant IDH1 vaccine in newly diagnosed glioma. Data came from immunoSEQ multiplex PCR; TCRdb stores just in-frame clones and leaves some out. The table lists nearly 50,000 clones, 80% to 90% of them singletons. The material sequenced was PBMCs, taken from a glioma patient treated with radiotherapy, temozolomide or both. All receptors come from a middle-aged man with glioma. Each CDR3 is given with its conserved first and last residue. The order of the fields is J gene, D gene, V gene, clone size, CDR3 DNA, CDR3 protein. The D gene is left open where the match is weak. A clone size is listed for some rows: how often the clone was seen (once, few, many), or a class if it is expanded.

TRBJ2-5,-,TRBV6-5,-,TGTGCCAGCAGGAGAGGGACGACAAAAGAGACCCAGTACTTC,CASRRGTTKETQYF
TRBJ2-5,-,TRBV7-9,-,TGTGCCAGCAGGGTAGGGTCATCGGGGGAGACCCAGTACTTC,CASRVGSSGETQYF
TRBJ2-7,TRBD2,TRBV4-3,few,TGCGCCAGCAGCCGAGTAGCGGGAGGCCCCTACGAGCAGTACTTC,CASSRVAGGPYEQYF
TRBJ1-1,-,TRBV28,-,TGTGCCAGCAGTTTATCCCTCGGCTGGGGAACTGAAGCTTTCTTT,CASSLSLGWGTEAFF
TRBJ1-5,-,TRBV7-2,-,TGTGCCAGCAGAAAAACAGAAAATAGCAATCAGCCCCAGCATTTT,CASRKTENSNQPQHF
TRBJ2-7,-,TRBV5-4,-,TGTGCCAGCAGCCCTCGGACAGAAACCTACGAGCAGTACTTC,CASSPRTETYEQYF
TRBJ1-2,TRBD1,TRBV2,-,TGTGCCAGCAGTGAAAGGACAGGGGTTACCTATGGCTACACCTTC,CASSERTGVTYGYTF
TRBJ1-5,TRBD1,TRBV6-6,-,TGTGCCAGCAGTGGACAGGGTACCAGCAATCAGCCCCAGCATTTT,CASSGQGTSNQPQHF
TRBJ2-3,-,TRBV2,-,TGTGCCAGCAGTGCCGCGGGACAGCGGACTGTGCAGTATTTT,CASSAAGQRTVQYF
TRBJ2-5,-,TRBV2,-,TGTGCCAGCAGTGGGCAGGGGAAGCCCATGGGGACCCAGTACTTC,CASSGQGKPMGTQYF
TRBJ2-7,-,TRBV7-3,-,TGTGCCAGCAGCTTAAACCGAGCGGACGAGCAGTACTTC,CASSLNRADEQYF
TRBJ1-2,-,TRBV27,-,TGTGCCAGCAGTTTATCAGGGGGGTATGGCTACACCTTC,CASSLSGGYGYTF
TRBJ2-1,-,TRBV5-7,once,TGTGCCAGCAGCTTGACTCCCTGCTCCTACAATGAGCAGTTCTTC,CASSLTPCSYNEQFF
TRBJ1-2,-,TRBV9,-,TGTGCCAGCAGCTATTCCGGGAATGAATATGGCTACACCTTC,CASSYSGNEYGYTF
TRBJ2-4,TRBD2,TRBV6-1,-,TGTGCCAGCAATCGGGGGGGGCAAGAAAACATTCAGTACTTC,CASNRGGQENIQYF
TRBJ2-4,TRBD2,TRBV9,-,TGTGCCAGCAGCCGAGGACTAGCGGAGGGAGCCAAAAACATTCAGTACTTC,CASSRGLAEGAKNIQYF
TRBJ1-4,TRBD1,TRBV6-1,-,TGTGCCAGCAGTGAAGTTACAGGGGCAGGGTCTAATGAAAAACTGTTTTTT,CASSEVTGAGSNEKLFF
TRBJ2-3,-,TRBV5-4,-,TGTGCCGGACGAGGGGCCTCGGGAGATACGCAGTATTTT,CAGRGASGDTQYF
TRBJ2-3,-,TRBV5-1,-,TGCGCCAGCAGCTTGCAGCGAGGGGCCACAGATACGCAGTATTTT,CASSLQRGATDTQYF
TRBJ2-7,-,TRBV9,once,TGTGCCAGCAGCGCGGCCGATGTCGGGGGCGAGCAGTACTTC,CASSAADVGGEQYF
TRBJ2-5,-,TRBV6-1,-,TGTGCCAGCAGTGAATCAGGGCTTGGGACCCAGTACTTC,CASSESGLGTQYF
TRBJ1-3,-,TRBV7-8,-,TGTGCCAGCAGCCCCCGGTGGGGACGGAGAAACACCATATATTTT,CASSPRWGRRNTIYF
TRBJ2-2,-,TRBV7-3,-,TGTGCCAGCAGCCGACAGCCTGATGGTAACGGGGAGCTGTTTTTT,CASSRQPDGNGELFF
TRBJ2-7,-,TRBV28,-,TGTGCCAGCAGAAGGGACGCCGACTCCTCCTACGAGCAGTACTTC,CASRRDADSSYEQYF